This T cell receptor beta chain is from a study of cytomegalovirus exposure and HLA in healthy donors (TCRdb year 2017). Describing the broader study: According to an earlier analysis of 550 to 750 of the donors, about 179 million T cells yielded some 110 million unique TCR beta sequences and approximately 300 Gb of sequence data. Approximately 300 gigabases of sequencing data and tens of millions of unique TCR sequences made up an early release that covered under 750 HLA-typed donors. Of the roughly 400 genotyped donors, approximately 83% fell in the genetic ancestry cluster associated with self-reported Caucasian donors. The study aimed to test whether signatures of past pathogen exposure could be identified by cataloging public T cell receptors. The T cell repertoires of around 670 subjects were profiled by immunosequencing and related to cytomegalovirus serostatus. In addition to the first cohort of around 670 subjects, a separate validation cohort of 120 different subjects was used. The study combined high-throughput TCR immunosequencing, statistical association of individual TCRs with disease status, and machine learning to predict cytomegalovirus infection status. To study patterns of TCR occurrence, a later analysis re-analyzed previously published TCR beta repertoires from 550 to 800 donors and added high-resolution HLA genotyping. The later analysis used no new phenotypic data to find candidate immune exposures, relying instead on TCR beta sequences and their occurrence across donors. An earlier analysis of 587 of the donors applied high-throughput TCR beta sequencing to assess whether each TCR beta V gene segment acted as functional or pseudogenic. Donor age, sex, ethnicity and CMV serostatus were compiled alongside the repertoire data. In a later genetic analysis, genome-wide SNP genotypes for about 55% of the 666 donors were used, and that subset was treated as a discovery cohort. All discovery cohort repertoires had been generated using a single sequencing platform. Class I and class II HLA loci were covered by the typing at four-digit resolution. The number of typed donors differed by locus: about 629-630 for A, B, C, DRB1 and DQB1; 500 to 550 for DQA1; about 600 for DPA1; and around 450 for DPB1. Roughly five DR-DQ haplotypes were handled as single units for association and clustering, since linkage in the cohort was strong. Among about 400 genotyped donors of the cohort, an average of approximately 220,000 unique TCR beta nucleotide sequences was sequenced per donor, of which about 18% were non-productive.

Here is what the overall study found, with its caveats: The study gave a list of 150 to 200 TCR beta chains associated with cytomegalovirus. Compared with equally common non-associated chains, HLA-associated TCR beta chains in a later analysis were more clonally expanded and had lower generation probabilities. According to a later genetic analysis, donors in an Asian-associated ancestry cluster had fewer N-insertions in productive TCRs than the roughly 700-donor mean. A later analysis found that TCR association rates varied across HLA loci, with DRB1 alleles showing the most associated TCRs and HLA-C alleles the fewest. Because the 87-base-pair reads could not distinguish some IMGT-functional V segments, including TRBV6-2 and TRBV6-3, those segments were excluded. According to a later analysis, most CMV-associated TCR beta chains appeared to be HLA-restricted, and the HLA associations seemed to be driven largely by CMV exposure. CMV serostatus was the only immune exposure information available for the cohort. According to the authors, the approach could potentially be generalized to other disease states and immunological phenotypes. The classifier was reported to diagnose cytomegalovirus status with high specificity and sensitivity in both the original cohort and the validation cohort. A cluster of highly shared sequence variants was judged likely to be a technical artifact of the sequencing pipeline. In a later genetic analysis, a missense DCLRE1C variant was associated with V-gene and J-gene trimming of TCR beta chains, and the association was replicated in an independent cohort. At a false discovery rate of 0.05, a later analysis linked 16,000 or so TCR beta sequences to specific HLA alleles. Sequencing depth was assumed to be roughly uniform across donors in the presence/absence analyses, though that assumption may not hold. This cohort had only TCR beta chains sequenced, and the lack of alpha or paired-chain data limited which features could be detected. Because counts were too low, seventeen rarely observed V segments, including chromosome 9 orphons, were excluded from the earlier analysis of 500 to 700 of the donors. A further reported finding was that TCR beta sequences accurately predicted the HLA-A and HLA-B alleles for most subjects in the first cohort. Correlated functional status among segregating V segments might be attributable to linkage disequilibrium, but an unknown experimental factor could not be ruled out. In vitro tests confirmed that three of the cytomegalovirus-associated TCR beta chains recognize cytomegalovirus antigens. According to a later analysis, parvovirus B19, influenza, CMV and Epstein-Barr virus appeared linked to several top co-occurrence clusters. In an earlier analysis of roughly 560 of the donors, most TCR beta V segments were observed in productive rearrangements about 87% or about 30% of the time, broadly matching IMGT annotations. Across donors, most TCR sequences were observed very rarely, whereas some public TCRs were present in many individuals. When HLA alleles, especially DR and DQ, strongly co-occurred, attributing TCR associations to individual alleles was difficult. Because HLA typing was missing for some donors at each locus, association tests included only the typed subset.

About this clone itself: This clone's antigen is unknown.

In total, approximately 690 healthy bone marrow donors made up the cohort. At the time of sampling, all cohort members were nominally healthy, though unrecorded immune exposures were likely present. The donor was CMV seronegative and was included in the group of 352 seronegative cohort members. Every donor gave a peripheral blood sample, and the peripheral blood mononuclear cells from that sample were used for TCR beta sequencing. The Qiagen DNeasy Blood Extraction Kit was used to extract genomic DNA from the blood cell samples. Via the germline V gene, CDR1 is SGHVS and CDR2 FNYEAQ. Trimmed from V: 5 bases; trimmed from J: 4 bases; junction bases lacking a gene match: 7. CDR3 length: 14 amino acids, cysteine to phenylalanine. Just the 42-base CDR3 DNA is kept, in frame starting at base 1. The library was prepared using the immunoSEQ multiplex PCR assay. A mixture of 60 forward primers for TCR Vbeta segments and 13 reverse primers for TCR Jbeta segments was used in the multiplex PCR. The CDR3 region of rearranged TCR beta genes was amplified from genomic DNA by a multiplex PCR assay. The amplified TCR beta libraries were sequenced on the Illumina HiSeq System as 87-base-pair reads. In the authors' own workflow: A later analysis tallied some 79 million unique TCR beta chains across the 666 repertoires, and around 9.9 million of those chains were shared by two or more donors. To remove PCR and sequencing errors, raw reads were error-corrected and collapsed into unique sequences using a nearest-neighbor algorithm that merged closely related sequences. To assign V, D and J gene segments, CDR3 sequences were aligned to IMGT reference sequences. For a sequence to be retained, at least a six-nucleotide match to both a V gene segment and a J gene segment was required. Rearrangements were called productive when the CDR3 lacked stop codons and stayed in frame with V and J; all others were non-productive. CDR3 was defined according to IMGT convention as the region running from the second conserved V-encoded cysteine to the conserved J-encoded phenylalanine. The earlier analysis of a few hundred of the donors excluded sequences that lacked an unambiguous match to a single V gene segment. In an earlier analysis of a few hundred of the donors, a V segment was called functional when productive rearrangements were above 56.7%, and segregating when the standard deviation between donors exceeded 5%. A statistical classification framework was built to diagnose cytomegalovirus status from the catalog of TCR beta chain sequences. In a later analysis, V and J genes were assigned by comparing TCR nucleotide sequences against IMGT/GENE-DB human TR gene sequences. The TCRdist pipeline was used in a later analysis to assign CDR3 sequences and most-parsimonious VDJ recombination scenarios. In a later analysis, each TCR beta chain was defined by its CDR3 amino acid sequence together with its V-gene family, and reads lacking a unique V-gene family were excluded. To address suspected cross-contamination and a sequencing artifact, a later analysis removed approximately 590 highly shared, low-generation-probability nucleotide sequences. In a later analysis, a clonal expansion index for each public chain was calculated from normalized within-repertoire ranks of inferred template counts. In a later analysis, generation probabilities were computed with a VDJ recombination model fitted to out-of-frame rearrangements, and the resulting probabilities were checked against IGoR. Hypergeometric tests were used in a later analysis to score TCR-TCR, TCR-HLA and TCR-CMV co-occurrence, with a repertoire-size bias correction applied to the TCR pairs. To estimate false discovery rates, a later analysis permuted the HLA or CMV assignments 20 times. A later analysis grouped co-occurring TCRs with DBSCAN, adding TCRdist sequence similarity when clustering within HLA-allele-positive subsets. For co-occurrence clustering, repertoires with fewer than 30,000 or more than 120,000 public chains were excluded, along with roughly 5 repertoires with anomalous nucleotide sharing. TCRdb's version of the immuneACCESS table is confined to in-frame rearrangements and falls short of the full clone set. An unresolved V gene accounts for under half of the shortfall where checked; the remainder is of unknown origin. V and J calls and clone size follow that table, whereas D and trimming were derived from the DNA. The sample table gives more than 100,000 clones. The ten largest clones capture around 1.5% of the sample.

The chain was built from TRBV7-6 and TRBJ1-1; 7 middle bases align to TRBD1. The source is a woman aged 40 to 50 in good health and CMV-seronegative. The specimen sequenced was PBMCs. The sequence in DNA is TGTGCCAGCAGCCCAGTGACAGGGCTCACTGAAGCTTTCTTT. Its coded protein is CASSPVTGLTEAFF.